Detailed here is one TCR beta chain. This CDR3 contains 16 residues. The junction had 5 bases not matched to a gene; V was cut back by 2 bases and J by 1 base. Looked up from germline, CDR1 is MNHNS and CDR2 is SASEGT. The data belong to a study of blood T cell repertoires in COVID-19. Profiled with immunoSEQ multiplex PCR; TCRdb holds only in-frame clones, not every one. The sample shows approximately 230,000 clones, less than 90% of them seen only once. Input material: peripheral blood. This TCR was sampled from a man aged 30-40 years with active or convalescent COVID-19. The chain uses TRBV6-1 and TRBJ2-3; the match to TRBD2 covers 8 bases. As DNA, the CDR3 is TGTGCCAGCAGTGAAACACCCGGGAGGGGCACAGATACGCAGTATTTT. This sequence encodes CASSETPGRGTDTQYF.